Below, 14 T cell receptor beta chains from the same sample are listed, as sequenced in a study of CD8+ T cells in alopecia areata. Extraction of RNA preceded its reverse transcription into cDNA, which served as the sequencing template. Measured with immunoSEQ multiplex PCR; TCRdb has only the in-frame clones, and not every one. The repertoire holds under 300,000 clones, with 50% to 75% as singletons. Treatment indicated: oral pan-JAK inhibitor, 5-10 mg twice daily. Source: CD4+ T cells sorted from blood, taken around week 54, from a patient treated with tofacitinib. All receptors derive from a human donor with alopecia areata.

V and J are TRBV7-9 and TRBJ2-6; D not resolved. In germline, CDR1 is SEHNR, CDR2 FQNEAQ (reference sequence). The V and J ends lost 2 bases and 0 bases respectively, with 2 bases between them. The CDR3 contains 14 residues. This CDR3 is CASSLHSGANVLTF. Here the CDR3 DNA reads TGTGCCAGCAGCTTACACTCTGGGGCCAACGTCCTGACTTTC.

The V call is TRBV4-1, the J call TRBJ1-6, with unresolved D. Germline-derived CDR1 and CDR2 are MGHRA and YSYEKL. V lost 4 bases and J 9 bases, leaving 16 bases between the germline ends. CDR3 size: 15 residues. This CDR3 reads CASSPYRNSGSPLHF. In nucleotides, the CDR3 is TGCGCCAGCAGCCCTTACCGGAACTCCGGTTCACCCCTCCACTTT.

The CDR3 DNA is TGTGCCAGCAGCCAAGGGCACAGGCCAGAAGAGACCCAGTACTTC. As protein: CASSQGHRPEETQYF. The chain couples TRBV4-2 to TRBJ2-5; possible D gene TRBD1, 5 bases. The CDR3 consists of 15 residues. Deletions cut 1 base from V and 3 bases from J, with 12 bases between. Germline-derived CDR1 and CDR2 are LGHNA and YNFKEQ.

The chain links TRBV5-1 to TRBJ2-1, with a possible D match to TRBD2 (7 bases). V was clipped by 4 bases and J by 2 bases, with 19 bases between them. The germline CDR1 and CDR2 sequences are SGHRS and YFSETQ. The CDR3 loop spans 17 amino acids. The CDR3 sequence is CASSPALGGGTYNEQFF. The CDR3 DNA follows: TGCGCCAGCAGCCCAGCGTTAGGGGGGGGCACCTACAATGAGCAGTTCTTC.

The V call is TRBV30, the J call TRBJ1-1; 7 positions match TRBD1. The V and J ends lost 2 bases and 4 bases, in that order; junction bases with no gene match: 16. The CDR3 has 17 amino acids. CDR1 is GTSNPN and CDR2 is SVGIG in the germline V gene (reference sequence). The CDR3 spells CAWSFGQAVGLGTEAFF. In DNA form, the CDR3 reads TGTGCCTGGAGTTTTGGACAGGCAGTGGGTTTGGGCACTGAAGCTTTCTTT.

The chain combines TRBV5-6 with TRBJ2-7; weak D call: TRBD1 (5 bases). The CDR3 sequence is 15 residues long. CDR1 and CDR2 from the germline V gene are SGHDT and YYEEEE. The V end was cut by 0 bases, the J end by 0 bases, with 10 bases between. The CDR3 protein is CASSLEGQGSYEQYF. For the CDR3, the DNA is TGTGCCAGCAGCTTGGAAGGTCAGGGCTCCTACGAGCAGTACTTC.

The chain joins TRBV7-2 to TRBJ2-3; D gene ambiguous. V was shortened by 4 bases and J by 1 base, with 9 bases between the two germline ends. The CDR3 loop spans 14 amino acids. Germline V gene data show CDR1 as SGHTA and CDR2 as FQGNSA. The CDR3 sequence is CASSWWSGTDTQYF. The CDR3 coding sequence is TGTGCCAGCAGCTGGTGGAGCGGCACAGATACGCAGTATTTT.

As DNA, the CDR3 is TGTGCCAGCAGCTTACTAGCGGGGAGGAGTAGGGAGCTGTTTTTT. Protein product: CASSLLAGRSRELFF. The chain carries TRBV6-5 and TRBJ2-2; 10 bases align to TRBD2. The CDR3 is 15 amino acids. In germline, CDR1 is MNHEY, CDR2 SVGAGI. V lost 6 bases and J lost 9; bases outside the gene matches: 10.

J is TRBJ1-1 and V is TRBV5-1, with D possibly TRBD1 on 5 matching bases. CDR1 and CDR2 (germline): SGHRS, YFSETQ. This CDR3 comprises 16 residues. V shed 4 bases and J shed 0 bases, with 16 bases lying between them. The CDR3 is CASSTDPLGLNTEAFF. As DNA, the CDR3 is TGCGCCAGCAGCACCGACCCGTTGGGACTGAACACTGAAGCTTTCTTT.

V gene TRBV5-1 combines with J gene TRBJ2-1; D might be TRBD1 or TRBD2, each matching 5 bases. The CDR3 is 15 amino acids. V lost 4 bases to trimming and J lost 9 bases, with 20 bases between them. Per germline, CDR1 SGHRS and CDR2 YFSETQ. The CDR3 sequence is CASSPLRGPVSEQFF. The CDR3, as DNA: TGCGCCAGCAGCCCACTCCGGGGCCCGGTAAGTGAGCAGTTCTTC.

The chain employs TRBV30 and TRBJ2-7; 9 positions agree with TRBD2. CDR1 GTSNPN and CDR2 SVGIG come from the germline V gene (reference sequence). CDR3 size: 14 residues. V shed 2 bases, J shed 2 bases, and the junction held 4 bases outside the gene matches. In DNA form, the CDR3 reads TGTGCCTGGAGTACCGGGACTAGCCCCTACGAGCAGTACTTC. It codes for CAWSTGTSPYEQYF.

This clone showed up just a few times. The rearrangement links TRBV29-1 to TRBJ1-1; D might be TRBD1 (5 bases). V lost 6 bases and J 1 base, leaving 18 bases between the germline ends. The CDR3 sequence is 15 residues long. Germline CDR1 reads SQVTM; CDR2 reads ANQGSEA. The CDR3 nucleotides read TGCAGCGTGGAAAAACCGGGGCTGAAGAACACTGAAGCTTTCTTT. As protein: CSVEKPGLKNTEAFF.

V usage is TRBV7-3 and J usage is TRBJ2-1; D is uncertain. This CDR3 spans 13 amino acids. Germline-derived CDR1 and CDR2 are SGHTA and FQGTGA. Deletions cut 3 bases from V and 5 bases from J, with 8 bases between. The CDR3 region has the DNA TGTGCCAGCAGCTTTTACAGCAACAATGAGCAGTTCTTC. Translating gives CASSFYSNNEQFF.

The chain has TRBV29-1 and TRBJ1-1; TRBD1 might be the D (5 bases). This CDR3 region has 13 residues. The V gene lost 4 bases and the J gene lost 2 bases, with 11 bases spanning the gap. Germline V gene data show CDR1 as SQVTM and CDR2 as ANQGSEA. In DNA form, the CDR3 reads TGCAGCGTTGGTAGGGGCCCTAACACTGAAGCTTTCTTT. Translating gives CSVGRGPNTEAFF.